This TCR beta chain was sequenced in a study of cytomegalovirus exposure and HLA in healthy donors. The CDR3 length is 14 residues. Germline V gives CDR1 SGHDT, CDR2 YYEEEE. V lost 4 bases and J lost 1; bases outside the gene matches: 4. Study results and limitations: According to reports, the classifier identified cytomegalovirus status with high specificity and sensitivity. Per a prior analysis, the majority of TCR beta V segments were productive roughly 87% or roughly 30% of the time.

Researchers ran the PCR with 60 Vbeta and 13 Jbeta primers. The table came from immunoSEQ multiplex PCR; TCRdb's copy has only in-frame clones and leaves some out. Of 55,000 to 80,000 clones detected, 65% to 75% appear once; the ten largest clones hold approximately 5%. On this clone: Its antigen is undetermined.

This chain links TRBV5-6 with TRBJ2-5; 7 nucleotides align to TRBD1. The sequence was obtained from a woman in her twenties or thirties in good health and CMV-seronegative. Sample: PBMCs. CDR3 in amino acids: CASSLRQGQETQYF. The CDR3 bases are TGTGCCAGCAGCCTTCGACAGGGCCAAGAGACCCAGTACTTC.